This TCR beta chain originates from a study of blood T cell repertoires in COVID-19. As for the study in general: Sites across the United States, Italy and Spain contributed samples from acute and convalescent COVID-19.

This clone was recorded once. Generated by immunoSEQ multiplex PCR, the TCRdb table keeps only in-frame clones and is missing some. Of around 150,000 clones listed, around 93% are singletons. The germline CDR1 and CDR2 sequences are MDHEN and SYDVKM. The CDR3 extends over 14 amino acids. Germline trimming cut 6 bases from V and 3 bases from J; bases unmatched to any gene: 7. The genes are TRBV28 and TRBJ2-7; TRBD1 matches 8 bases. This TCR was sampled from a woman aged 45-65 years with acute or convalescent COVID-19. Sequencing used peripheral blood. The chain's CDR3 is CASRRDRRNYEQYF. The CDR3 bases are TGTGCCAGCAGACGGGACAGGAGGAACTACGAGCAGTACTTC.